This T cell receptor beta chain was sequenced during a study of blood T cell repertoires in COVID-19. As for the study in general: Specimens from acute and convalescent COVID-19 originated in the United States, Italy and Spain.

Original data processing: For nucleated cells, counts were estimated from reference gene primer amplification. Generated by immunoSEQ multiplex PCR, the TCRdb table keeps only in-frame clones and is missing some. The DNA was the basis for D and trimming; V, J and clone size are from that table. This repertoire shows under 200,000 clones, approximately 80% found once; its top ten account for 2.9%. This CDR3 region has 15 residues. Per the germline V gene, CDR1 is SGHRS and CDR2 is YFSETQ. Trimming removed 7 bases from V and 4 bases from J; junction bases left unmatched: 3. Sequencing used peripheral blood. The chain employs TRBV5-1 and TRBJ2-1; 15 bases map to TRBD2. The TCR comes from a woman aged 60 to 75 with acute or convalescent COVID-19. The DNA for the CDR3 is TGCGCCAGCCTCGGGACTAGCGGGGGGTACAATGAGCAGTTCTTC. This codes for CASLGTSGGYNEQFF.